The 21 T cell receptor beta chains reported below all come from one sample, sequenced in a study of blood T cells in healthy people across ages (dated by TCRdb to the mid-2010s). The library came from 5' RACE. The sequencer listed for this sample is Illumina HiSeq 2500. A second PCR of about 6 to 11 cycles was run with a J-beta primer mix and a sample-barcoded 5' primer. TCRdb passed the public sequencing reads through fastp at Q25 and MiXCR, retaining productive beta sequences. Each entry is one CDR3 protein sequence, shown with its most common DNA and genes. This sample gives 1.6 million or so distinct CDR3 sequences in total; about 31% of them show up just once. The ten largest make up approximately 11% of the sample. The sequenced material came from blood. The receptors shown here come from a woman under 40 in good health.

CDR3 region: CAWSVGQGRTDTQYF. DNA for the CDR3: TGTGCCTGGAGTGTGGGGCAGGGGCGCACAGATACGCAGTATTTT. J is TRBJ2-3 and V is TRBV30, with D maybe TRBD1 (6 bases). CDR1 GTSNPN and CDR2 SVGIG come from the germline V gene (reference sequence). This CDR3 region has 15 residues. Trimming took 0 bases from V and 1 from J, leaving 11 bases between them.

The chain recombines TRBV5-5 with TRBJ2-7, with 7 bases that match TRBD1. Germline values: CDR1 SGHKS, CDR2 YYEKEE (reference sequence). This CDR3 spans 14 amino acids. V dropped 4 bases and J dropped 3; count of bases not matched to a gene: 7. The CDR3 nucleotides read TGTGCCAGCAGCCCCGGATACAGGGGCTACGAGCAGTACTTC. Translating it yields CASSPGYRGYEQYF.

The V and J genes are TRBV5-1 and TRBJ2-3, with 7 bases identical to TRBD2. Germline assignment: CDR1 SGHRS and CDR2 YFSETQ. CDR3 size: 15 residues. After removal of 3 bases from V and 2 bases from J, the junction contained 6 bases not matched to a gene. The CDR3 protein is CASSSQREATDTQYF. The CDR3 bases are TGCGCCAGCAGCTCACAGCGGGAAGCCACAGATACGCAGTATTTT.

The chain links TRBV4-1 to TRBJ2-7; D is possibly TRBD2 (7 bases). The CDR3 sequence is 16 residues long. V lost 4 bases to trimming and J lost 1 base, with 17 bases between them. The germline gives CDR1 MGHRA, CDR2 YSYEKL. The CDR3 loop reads CASSPGAGVVSYEQYF. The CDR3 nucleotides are TGCGCCAGCAGCCCGGGGGCGGGGGTGGTTTCCTACGAGCAGTACTTC.

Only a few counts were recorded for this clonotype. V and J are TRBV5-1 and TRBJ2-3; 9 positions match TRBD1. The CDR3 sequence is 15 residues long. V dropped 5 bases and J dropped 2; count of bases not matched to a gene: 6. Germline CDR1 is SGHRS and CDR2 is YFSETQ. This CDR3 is CASSLGQGVTDTQYF. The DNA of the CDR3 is TGCGCCAGCAGTCTGGGACAGGGCGTCACAGATACGCAGTATTTT.

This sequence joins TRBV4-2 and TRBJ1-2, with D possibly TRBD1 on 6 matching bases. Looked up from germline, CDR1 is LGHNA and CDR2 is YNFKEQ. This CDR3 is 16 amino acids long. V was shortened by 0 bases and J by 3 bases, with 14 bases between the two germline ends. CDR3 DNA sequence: TGTGCCAGCAGCCAAGAACAGGGTTTGGAGGACTATGGCTACACCTTC. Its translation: CASSQEQGLEDYGYTF.

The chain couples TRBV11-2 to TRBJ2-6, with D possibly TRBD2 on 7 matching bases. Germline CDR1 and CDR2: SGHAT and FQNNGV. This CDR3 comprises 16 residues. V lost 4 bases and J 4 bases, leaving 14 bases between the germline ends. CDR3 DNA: TGTGCCAGCAGCTGGGGAGGGGGAAAAGGGGCCAACGTCCTGACTTTC. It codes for CASSWGGGKGANVLTF. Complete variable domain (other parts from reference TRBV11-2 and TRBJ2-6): EAGVAQSPRYKIIEKRQSVAFWCNPISGHATLYWYQQILGQGPKLLIQFQNNGVVDDSQLPKDRFSAERLKGVDSTLKIQPAKLEDSAVYLCASSWGGGKGANVLTFGAGSRLTVL.

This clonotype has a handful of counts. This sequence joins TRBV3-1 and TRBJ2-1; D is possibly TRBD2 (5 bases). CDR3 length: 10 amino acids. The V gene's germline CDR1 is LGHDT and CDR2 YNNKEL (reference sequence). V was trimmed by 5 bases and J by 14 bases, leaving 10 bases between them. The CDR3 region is CASSVGVEFF. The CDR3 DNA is TGTGCCAGCAGCGTGGGAGTAGAGTTCTTC.

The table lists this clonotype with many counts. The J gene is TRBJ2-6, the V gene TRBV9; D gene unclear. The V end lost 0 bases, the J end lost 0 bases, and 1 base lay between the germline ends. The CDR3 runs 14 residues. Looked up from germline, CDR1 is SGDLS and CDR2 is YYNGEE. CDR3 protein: CASSVGSGANVLTF. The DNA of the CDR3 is TGTGCCAGCAGCGTAGGCTCTGGGGCCAACGTCCTGACTTTC.

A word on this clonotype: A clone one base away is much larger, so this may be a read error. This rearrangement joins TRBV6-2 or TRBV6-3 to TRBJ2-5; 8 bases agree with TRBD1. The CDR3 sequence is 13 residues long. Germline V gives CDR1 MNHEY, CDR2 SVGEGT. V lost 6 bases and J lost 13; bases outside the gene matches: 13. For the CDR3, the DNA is TGTGCCAGCAGAGGACAGGGTCCCCACGAGCGGTACTTC. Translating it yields CASRGQGPHERYF.

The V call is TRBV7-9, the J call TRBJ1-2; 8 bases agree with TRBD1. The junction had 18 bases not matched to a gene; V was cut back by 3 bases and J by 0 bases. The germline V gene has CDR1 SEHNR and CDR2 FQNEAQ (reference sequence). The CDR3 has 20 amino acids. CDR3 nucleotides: TGTGCCAGCAGCTTCGCGAGGTGGAATGGGACAGGAGGAGCTAACTATGGCTACACCTTC. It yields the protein CASSFARWNGTGGANYGYTF.

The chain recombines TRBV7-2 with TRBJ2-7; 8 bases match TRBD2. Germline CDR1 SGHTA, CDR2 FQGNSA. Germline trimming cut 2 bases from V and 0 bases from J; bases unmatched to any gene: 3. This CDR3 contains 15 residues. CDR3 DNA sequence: TGTGCCAGCAGCTTACTTAGCGGGACCTCCTACGAGCAGTACTTC. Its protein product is CASSLLSGTSYEQYF. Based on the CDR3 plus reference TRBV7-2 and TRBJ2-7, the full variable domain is GAGVSQSPSNKVTEKGKDVELRCDPISGHTALYWYRQSLGQGLEFLIYFQGNSAPDKSGLPSDRFSAERTGGSVSTLTIQRTQQEDSAVYLCASSLLSGTSYEQYFGPGTRLTVT.

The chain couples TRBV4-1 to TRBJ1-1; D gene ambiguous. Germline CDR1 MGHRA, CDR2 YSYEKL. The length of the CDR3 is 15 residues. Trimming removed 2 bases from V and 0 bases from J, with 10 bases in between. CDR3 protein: CASSQTGMLNTEAFF. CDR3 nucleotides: TGCGCCAGCAGCCAAACGGGGATGTTGAACACTGAAGCTTTCTTT.

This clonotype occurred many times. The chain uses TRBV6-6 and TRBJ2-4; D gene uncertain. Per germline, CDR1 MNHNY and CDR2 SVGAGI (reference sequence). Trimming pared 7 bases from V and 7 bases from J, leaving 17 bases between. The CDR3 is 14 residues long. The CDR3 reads CASIPARLVNIQYF. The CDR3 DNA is TGTGCCAGCATCCCCGCCAGGCTGGTGAACATTCAGTACTTC.

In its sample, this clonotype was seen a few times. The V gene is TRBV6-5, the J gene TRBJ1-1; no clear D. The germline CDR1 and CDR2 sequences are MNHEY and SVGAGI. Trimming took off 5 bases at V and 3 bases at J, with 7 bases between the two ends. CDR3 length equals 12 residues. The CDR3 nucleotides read TGTGCCAGCAGTCCGGGGTACACTGAAGCTTTCTTT. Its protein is CASSPGYTEAFF.

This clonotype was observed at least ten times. For the CDR3, the DNA is TGCAGCGTTGCCCTCGGCAGGTCCCACGAGCAGTACTTC. Translation: CSVALGRSHEQYF. The chain links TRBV29-1 to TRBJ2-7, with D unclear. CDR1 is SQVTM and CDR2 is ANQGSEA in the germline V gene. The CDR3 is made up of 13 amino acids. Trimming removed 4 bases from V and 5 bases from J, with 15 bases in between.

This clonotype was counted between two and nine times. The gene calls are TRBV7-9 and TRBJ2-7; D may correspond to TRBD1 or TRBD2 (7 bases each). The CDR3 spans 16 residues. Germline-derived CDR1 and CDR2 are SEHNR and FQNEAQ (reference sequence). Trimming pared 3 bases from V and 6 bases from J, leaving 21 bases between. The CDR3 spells CASSFPVGEGAGEQYF. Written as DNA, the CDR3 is TGTGCCAGCAGCTTCCCGGTCGGGGAGGGGGCCGGCGAGCAGTACTTC.

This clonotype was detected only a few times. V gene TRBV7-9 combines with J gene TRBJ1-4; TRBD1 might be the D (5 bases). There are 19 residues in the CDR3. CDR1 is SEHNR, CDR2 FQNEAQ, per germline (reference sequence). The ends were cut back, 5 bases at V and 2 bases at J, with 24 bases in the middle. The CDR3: CASSPTRDSYKGTNEKLFF. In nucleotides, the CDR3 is TGTGCCAGCAGCCCAACGCGGGACTCTTATAAAGGGACTAATGAAAAACTGTTTTTT.

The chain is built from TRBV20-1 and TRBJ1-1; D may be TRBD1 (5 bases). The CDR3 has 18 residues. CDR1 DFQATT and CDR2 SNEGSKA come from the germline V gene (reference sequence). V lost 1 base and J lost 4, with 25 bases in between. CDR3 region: CSARAPASAMSRATEAFF. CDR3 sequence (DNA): TGCAGTGCTAGAGCCCCAGCATCAGCAATGAGCAGGGCCACTGAAGCTTTCTTT.

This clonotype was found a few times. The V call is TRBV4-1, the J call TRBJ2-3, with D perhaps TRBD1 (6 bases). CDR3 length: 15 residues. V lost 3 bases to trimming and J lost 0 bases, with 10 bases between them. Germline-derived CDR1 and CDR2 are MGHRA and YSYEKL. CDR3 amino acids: CASSHSGQSTDTQYF. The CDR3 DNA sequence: TGCGCCAGCAGCCATTCGGGACAAAGCACAGATACGCAGTATTTT.

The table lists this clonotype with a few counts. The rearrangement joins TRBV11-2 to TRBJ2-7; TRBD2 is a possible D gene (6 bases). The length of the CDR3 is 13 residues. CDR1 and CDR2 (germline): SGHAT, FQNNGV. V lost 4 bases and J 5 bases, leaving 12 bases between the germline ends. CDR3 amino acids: CASSSLGGHEQYF. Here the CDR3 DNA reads TGTGCCAGCAGCTCCCTGGGGGGACACGAGCAGTACTTC.